Detailed here is one TCR beta chain. This sample is drawn from a study of OX40 agonist ivuxolimab in advanced cancers. Study background: Ivuxolimab, which patients received intravenously every 2 weeks, was dosed at 0.01 to 10 mg/kg.

TCRdb's table, derived via immunoSEQ multiplex PCR, lists solely in-frame clones and lacks some. The repertoire holds 45,000 to 65,000 clones, with more than 65% as singletons. V was clipped by 3 bases and J by 2 bases, with 8 bases between them. Looked up from germline, CDR1 is SGHRS and CDR2 is YFSETQ. The CDR3 runs to 14 residues. Patients were ruled out by autoimmune disease history or systemic immunosuppression. The sample consisted of CD4+ or CD8+ T cells sorted from blood, taken in a trial of the OX40 agonist ivuxolimab. The TCR was taken from an adult with an advanced solid tumor such as melanoma, head and neck, liver or kidney cancer. This chain connects TRBV5-1 to TRBJ2-2; no clear D gene. DNA for the CDR3: TGCGCCAGCAGCTCGCAAGGTAACACCGGGGAGCTGTTTTTT. Protein: CASSSQGNTGELFF.